These 26 T cell receptor beta chains were sequenced from one sample in a study of blood T cell repertoires in COVID-19. The table came from immunoSEQ multiplex PCR; TCRdb's copy has only in-frame clones and leaves some out. This table has fewer than 250,000 clones, around 84% appearing once. What was sequenced was PBMCs or T cells enriched from blood (not recorded which). These receptors were obtained from a middle-aged woman who had recovered from COVID-19.

The gene calls are TRBV5-6 and TRBJ1-2; D not resolved. The CDR3 sequence is 15 residues long. Germline CDR1 reads SGHDT; CDR2 reads YYEEEE. Trimming took off 2 bases at V and 3 bases at J, with 14 bases between the two ends. The CDR3 sequence: CASSFRARRDYGYTF. CDR3 DNA sequence: TGTGCCAGCAGCTTTCGCGCCCGGAGAGACTATGGCTACACCTTC.

The sample holds one count of this clone. This chain connects TRBV19 to TRBJ1-2, with D unresolved. CDR3 length: 12 amino acids. Germline V lookup: CDR1 LNHDA, CDR2 SQIVND (reference sequence). V dropped 10 bases and J dropped 8 bases, with 17 bases sitting between them. Here the CDR3 DNA reads TGTGCCATCTCTATGAGGCGGCTGGGCTACACCTTC. This gives the protein CAISMRRLGYTF.

To note about this clone: Other DNA sequences in the sample encode the same CDR3. The J gene is TRBJ2-3, the V gene TRBV3-1 (or the pseudogene TRBV3-2); 10 bases align to TRBD2. V trimming: 4 bases; J trimming: 5 bases; junction bases outside the gene matches: 0. The CDR3 loop spans 13 amino acids. Germline lookup yields CDR1 LGHDT and CDR2 YNNKEL (reference sequence). Here the CDR3 DNA reads TGTGCCAGCAGCCGACTAGCGGGAGATACGCAGTATTTT. It yields the protein CASSRLAGDTQYF.

This sequence joins TRBV6-5 and TRBJ1-1, with TRBD1 matching over 7 bases. From germline, CDR1 is MNHEY and CDR2 SVGAGI. The CDR3 is 12 amino acids. V lost 6 bases, J lost 8 bases, and 6 bases stayed unmatched. The CDR3 is CASRAGTEEAFF. CDR3 sequence (DNA): TGTGCCAGCAGAGCCGGGACAGAGGAAGCTTTCTTT.

V and J are TRBV28 and TRBJ2-1; D is ambiguous. The CDR3 is 14 amino acids. V was pared by 2 bases and J by 0 bases, with 5 bases between. Germline CDR1 reads MDHEN; CDR2 reads SYDVKM. The CDR3 region is CASSLILSYNEQFF. For the CDR3, the DNA is TGTGCCAGCAGTTTAATCCTCTCCTACAATGAGCAGTTCTTC. Full variable domain (missing parts from reference TRBV28 and TRBJ2-1): DVKVTQSSRYLVKRTGEKVFLECVQDMDHENMFWYRQDPGLGLRLIYFSYDVKMKEKGDIPEGYSVSREKKERFSLILESASTNQTSMYLCASSLILSYNEQFFGPGTRLTVL.

The chain has TRBV3-1 (or the pseudogene TRBV3-2) and TRBJ2-1; 12 bases fit TRBD2. Germline V lookup: CDR1 LGHDT, CDR2 YNNKEL (reference sequence). Trimming removed 5 bases from V and 6 bases from J; junction bases left unmatched: 5. The CDR3 is 15 amino acids. The chain's CDR3 is CASSSTSGRGNEQFF. For the CDR3, the DNA is TGTGCCAGCAGCTCGACTAGCGGGAGAGGCAATGAGCAGTTCTTC.

The chain employs TRBV5-1 and TRBJ2-5; 10 bases are shared with TRBD1. Trimming at V came to 0 bases and at J to 5 bases, leaving 10 bases not matched to a gene. There are 17 residues in the CDR3. Germline CDR1 is SGHRS and CDR2 is YFSETQ. CDR3 residues: CASSLVPPGQGSETQYF. CDR3 coding DNA: TGCGCCAGCAGCTTGGTACCCCCGGGACAGGGGTCGGAGACCCAGTACTTC. Variable domain in full (rest from reference TRBV5-1 and TRBJ2-5): KAGVTQTPRYLIKTRGQQVTLSCSPISGHRSVSWYQQTPGQGLQFLFEYFSETQRNKGNFPGRFSGRQFSNSRSEMNVSTLELGDSALYLCASSLVPPGQGSETQYFGPGTRLLVL.

As DNA, the CDR3 is TGTGCCAGCTCACCGGGACAGGTATTGAACACTGAAGCTTTCTTT. Translating it yields CASSPGQVLNTEAFF. The gene calls are TRBV18 and TRBJ1-1; TRBD1 matches 8 bases. Germline lookup yields CDR1 KGHSH and CDR2 LQKENI. CDR3 length: 15 amino acids. V lost 3 bases and J lost 0; bases outside the gene matches: 3.

V is TRBV4-3 and J is TRBJ2-4, with D possibly being TRBD1 (6 bases). The ends were cut back, 1 base at V and 8 bases at J, with 12 bases in the middle. This CDR3 has 14 amino acids. Per the germline V gene, CDR1 is LGHNA and CDR2 is YSLEER. The CDR3 loop is CASSQVQGRDIQYF. The DNA of the CDR3 is TGCGCCAGCAGCCAAGTTCAGGGGCGAGACATTCAGTACTTC.

V gene TRBV19 combines with J gene TRBJ2-1; 11 bases match TRBD2. The CDR3 covers 18 residues. V shed 4 bases, J shed 0 bases, and the junction held 8 bases outside the gene matches. Germline CDR1 and CDR2: LNHDA and SQIVND (reference sequence). The CDR3 reads CASSTPPGLAASYNEQFF. DNA of the CDR3: TGTGCCAGTAGTACCCCTCCGGGACTAGCGGCCTCCTACAATGAGCAGTTCTTC. The full variable domain, in which reference TRBV19 and TRBJ2-1 provide the parts outside the CDR3, is DGGITQSPKYLFRKEGQNVTLSCEQNLNHDAMYWYRQDPGQGLRLIYYSQIVNDFQKGDIAEGYSVSREKKESFPLTVTSAQKNPTAFYLCASSTPPGLAASYNEQFFGPGTRLTVL.

This clone was found many times. An end of the junction does not agree with germline; a read error may underlie this. The chain couples TRBV20-1 to TRBJ1-2, with a tentative D call TRBD1 (5 bases). This CDR3 has 11 amino acids. Germline V CDR1 and CDR2: DFQATT, SNEGSKA (reference sequence). The CDR3 is CSAKGVEQLIF. CDR3 DNA sequence: TGCAGTGCAAAAGGGGTGGAACAGCTTATCTTC.

CDR3 residues: CSASEQGQYF. CDR3 DNA sequence: TGCAGCGCCTCAGAACAGGGGCAGTATTTT. The rearrangement links TRBV29-1 to TRBJ2-3; possibly TRBD1 for D (6 bases). V was trimmed by 7 bases and J by 11 bases, leaving 13 bases between them. Germline V gene data show CDR1 as SQVTM and CDR2 as ANQGSEA. CDR3 length: 10 residues.

This clone was seen only once. The rearrangement links TRBV7-2 to TRBJ1-1; 8 positions agree with TRBD1. The CDR3 loop spans 15 amino acids. The V gene end was trimmed by 2 bases and the J gene end by 2 bases; junction bases not matched to a gene: 4. Germline CDR1 reads SGHTA; CDR2 reads FQGNSA. The CDR3 is CASSLRGQGNTEAFF. The CDR3 nucleotides are TGTGCCAGCAGCTTACGCGGACAGGGAAACACTGAAGCTTTCTTT.

This sequence joins TRBV6-1 and TRBJ2-1, with 8 bases that match TRBD2. The CDR3 totals 16 residues. Unmatched junction bases numbered 5, after V lost 2 bases and J lost 2 bases. CDR1 and CDR2 (germline): MNHNS, SASEGT. The CDR3, as DNA: TGTGCCAGCAGTGAACCGGCGGGAGGACCCTACAATGAGCAGTTCTTC. Translated, it gives CASSEPAGGPYNEQFF.

The rearrangement joins TRBV19 to TRBJ1-6; TRBD1 agrees at 7 bases. J lost 10 bases, V lost 4 bases, and 7 bases had no gene match. The CDR3 runs 14 residues. CDR1 and CDR2 from the germline V gene are LNHDA and SQIVND (reference sequence). The CDR3: CASSRQGGGSPLHF. DNA for the CDR3: TGTGCCAGTAGTAGACAGGGCGGCGGGTCACCCCTCCACTTT.

The chain employs TRBV18 and TRBJ2-2; 9 bases line up with TRBD2. The trim removed 6 bases at V and 0 bases at J, leaving 5 bases unmatched. The CDR3 is 16 amino acids. Germline V lookup: CDR1 KGHSH, CDR2 LQKENI. The CDR3 sequence: CASSQVAGANTGELFF. The CDR3 nucleotides read TGTGCCAGCTCGCAGGTAGCGGGAGCGAACACCGGGGAGCTGTTTTTT.

The rearrangement uses TRBV4-1 and TRBJ1-5; D remains ambiguous. Germline V CDR1 and CDR2: MGHRA, YSYEKL. V was shortened by 1 base and J by 3 bases, with 7 bases between the two germline ends. The CDR3 spans 14 residues. CDR3 protein: CASSQGTVNQPQHF. CDR3 DNA: TGCGCCAGCAGCCAAGGAACAGTCAATCAGCCCCAGCATTTT.

The chain recombines TRBV2 with TRBJ2-7, with 8 bases that match TRBD1. This CDR3 is built from 15 residues. Trimming at V came to 6 bases and at J to 7 bases, leaving 14 bases not matched to a gene. Per germline, CDR1 SNHLY and CDR2 FYNNEI. DNA for the CDR3: TGTGCCAGCAGAGCCCACCAGGGGGCAAGGGGTGAGCAGTACGTC. Translating it yields CASRAHQGARGEQYV.

The sample holds a few counts of this clone. The chain has TRBV19 and TRBJ2-7, with D maybe TRBD2 (5 bases). Germline V gene sequence: CDR1 LNHDA, CDR2 SQIVND (reference sequence). V lost 1 base and J lost 7, with 5 bases in between. This CDR3 contains 11 residues. For the CDR3, the DNA is TGTGCCAGTAGTATAGGGGAGGAGCAGTACTTC. Protein: CASSIGEEQYF.

The chain recombines TRBV28 with TRBJ2-5, with no clear D. The length of the CDR3 is 12 residues. Germline CDR1 and CDR2: MDHEN and SYDVKM. The germline V and J ends were trimmed by 8 bases and 2 bases, with 9 bases remaining between them. The CDR3 loop reads CASQIGQETQYF. The CDR3 DNA follows: TGTGCCAGCCAGATTGGTCAAGAGACCCAGTACTTC.

V is TRBV2 and J is TRBJ1-2; TRBD1 might be the D (5 bases). In germline, CDR1 is SNHLY, CDR2 FYNNEI. V was cut by 6 bases and J by 3 bases, with 11 bases left in between. The CDR3 runs 13 residues. The CDR3 here is CASRVDTYYGYTF. In DNA, the CDR3 is TGTGCCAGCAGGGTGGACACTTACTATGGCTACACCTTC.

The chain uses TRBV28 and TRBJ2-6; tentative D call: TRBD1 (7 bases). CDR1 is MDHEN and CDR2 is SYDVKM in the germline V gene. The CDR3 is 15 residues long. V lost 6 bases, J lost 2 bases, and 11 bases lay in between. CDR3 nucleotide sequence: TGTGCCAGCAGCCAGGGGGGTGCTGGGGCCAACGTCCTGACTTTC. It encodes CASSQGGAGANVLTF.

This clone was seen just once. The chain has TRBV2 and TRBJ2-7, with TRBD2 matching 10 bases. Germline assignment: CDR1 SNHLY and CDR2 FYNNEI. This CDR3 spans 14 amino acids. V lost 6 bases and J lost 4; bases outside the gene matches: 6. The chain's CDR3 is CASSPAAGGYEQYF. The CDR3 DNA is TGTGCCAGCAGCCCTGCAGCGGGAGGGTACGAGCAGTACTTC.

This clone was picked up one time. The chain employs TRBV29-1 and TRBJ2-2; 10 nucleotides align to TRBD2. The ends lost 5 bases at V and 2 bases at J; junction bases unmatched: 5. Germline lookup yields CDR1 SQVTM and CDR2 ANQGSEA. The CDR3 totals 15 residues. CDR3 amino acids: CSVTRTSGNTGELFF. The CDR3 DNA is TGCAGCGTTACCCGGACTAGCGGAAACACCGGGGAGCTGTTTTTT.

The chain is built from TRBV11-2 and TRBJ2-1; possible D gene TRBD2, 5 bases. CDR1 is SGHAT and CDR2 is FQNNGV in the germline V gene. The CDR3 length is 13 residues. Trimming took 0 bases from V and 15 from J, leaving 15 bases between them. This chain's CDR3 is CASSLDRASEGFF. For the CDR3, the DNA is TGTGCCAGCAGCTTAGATCGGGCTTCCGAGGGGTTCTTC.

The rearrangement uses TRBV7-3 and TRBJ2-2; D is perhaps TRBD2 (6 bases). The V end was cut by 5 bases, the J end by 1 base, with 8 bases between. The CDR3 length is 14 residues. Germline CDR1 is SGHTA and CDR2 is FQGTGA. The CDR3: CASSTGGNTGELFF. CDR3 coding DNA: TGTGCCAGCAGCACCGGGGGGAACACCGGGGAGCTGTTTTTT.